This T cell receptor (beta chain) originates from a study of immune evolution from preneoplasia to lung adenocarcinoma. After pathologic assessment, macro-dissection selected premalignant or tumor cells for extraction. Clones were sequenced by immunoSEQ multiplex PCR, and TCRdb holds only the in-frame ones, with some missing. The sample carries several thousand clones, over 75% recorded once. CDR1 is KGHSH, CDR2 LQKENI, per germline. Trimming took 0 bases from V and 8 from J, leaving 7 bases between them. The CDR3 is made up of 12 amino acids. This clone has more than one count but fewer than ten. The sequenced material came from FFPE invasive lung adenocarcinoma tissue. The chain joins TRBV18 to TRBJ1-1; D may be TRBD1 (5 bases). The receptor comes from a person in their fifties with lung adenocarcinoma. The CDR3 region has the DNA TGTGCCAGCTCACCACCGCAGGGAGAAGCTTTCTTT. Translation: CASSPPQGEAFF.